Given below is one T cell receptor (beta chain) in context. Using immunoSEQ multiplex PCR, the repertoire was profiled, and TCRdb retains in-frame clones only, with some absent. The sample holds under 300,000 clones, roughly 84% seen once. This sample stems from a study of blood T cell repertoires in COVID-19. Whole-study context: Acute-phase and convalescent COVID-19 samples originated in the United States, Italy and Spain. PBMCs, B-cell-depleted T cells, or T cells were the source of the cDNA or gDNA that made up the material.

The CDR3 is made up of 12 amino acids. Germline V gene sequence: CDR1 LGHNT, CDR2 FRNRAP. Trimming cost V 8 bases and J 0 bases, with 7 bases left between them. The chain has TRBV12-5 and TRBJ1-1; D is unclear. This sequence was found in a woman aged 40 to 50 who had recovered from COVID-19. The sequencing sample was made of peripheral blood. This chain's CDR3 is CASSLLNTEAFF. The CDR3 nucleotides read TGTGCTAGTTCTTTGTTGAACACTGAAGCTTTCTTT.